This TCR beta chain appears in the sequencing data of a study of cytomegalovirus exposure and HLA in healthy donors. PCR employed 60 Vbeta and 13 Jbeta primers. Data came from immunoSEQ multiplex PCR; TCRdb stores just in-frame clones and leaves some out. The sample shows 200,000 or so clones, 70% to 80% of them seen only once. Study observations and caveats: A later examination showed that TCR association rates differed by HLA locus, with DRB1 most and HLA-C fewest.

Details on this clone: Its matching antigen is unknown.

The CDR3 runs to 13 residues. The germline V gene encodes CDR1 SQVTM and CDR2 ANQGSEA. With 5 bases removed from V and 1 base from J, the gap between germline ends came to 11 bases. The chain carries TRBV29-1 and TRBJ1-1; D may be TRBD1 (5 bases). This TCR derives from a man between 35 and 55 years old in good health and CMV-seronegative. Specimen: PBMCs. CDR3 sequence (DNA): TGCAGCGTTAGGCGGGACCCGAACACTGAAGCTTTCTTT. Translated: CSVRRDPNTEAFF.